Following are 8 T cell receptor beta chains from one sample sequenced in a study of control samples from healthy donors and cancer patients. This table comes from immunoSEQ multiplex PCR, and its TCRdb copy is limited to in-frame clones, with some not included. The sample carries roughly 100,000 clones, approximately 86% recorded once. Input material: blood. The receptors shown here come from a man aged 30 to 45 in good health.

The chain recombines TRBV28 with TRBJ1-1; D ambiguous. Trimming pared 6 bases from V and 7 bases from J, leaving 21 bases between. The CDR3 consists of 15 residues. Germline V gene lookup returns CDR1 MDHEN and CDR2 SYDVKM. CDR3 sequence (DNA): TGTGCCAGCAGCCCCCCCAACGCCCGGGTGGATGAAGCTTTCTTT. Translation gives CASSPPNARVDEAFF.

The chain links TRBV29-1 to TRBJ1-5; D is unclear. The CDR3 runs 14 residues. The germline V gene has CDR1 SQVTM and CDR2 ANQGSEA. Trimming removed 2 bases at V and 6 bases at J, with 14 bases between. The CDR3 coding sequence is TGCAGCGTTGAAAGAGTAATAGCGAGTCAGCCCCAGCATTTT. It yields the protein CSVERVIASQPQHF.

The CDR3 DNA reads as TGTGCCAGCAGCCGTGACGAAAGCCGCCTAGCCAAAAACATTCAGTACTTC. Translating gives CASSRDESRLAKNIQYF. The chain links TRBV6-2 or TRBV6-3 to TRBJ2-4, with D unresolved. CDR1 and CDR2 (germline): MNHEY, SVGEGT. The V and J ends lost 6 bases and 0 bases respectively, with 18 bases between them. The CDR3 contains 17 residues.

This clone turned up a few times. The gene calls are TRBV2 and TRBJ1-1; 7 bases are a match to TRBD1. V shed 7 bases and J 1 base; nucleotides not matched to a gene: 9. The CDR3 length is 15 residues. Per germline, CDR1 SNHLY and CDR2 FYNNEI. CDR3 nucleotides: TGTGCCAGCATGCCGGACAGGAGACGGAACACTGAAGCTTTCTTT. Translated: CASMPDRRRNTEAFF.

The chain carries TRBV6-5 and TRBJ1-2; TRBD1 aligns across 8 bases. V shed 7 bases and J 6 bases; nucleotides not matched to a gene: 10. The CDR3 has 14 amino acids. CDR1 MNHEY and CDR2 SVGAGI come from the germline V gene. Here the CDR3 DNA reads TGTGCCAGCATCCGCTGGACAGGGAGGGATGGCTACACCTTC. This gives the protein CASIRWTGRDGYTF.

The table lists this clone with a count of one. The chain couples TRBV5-5 to TRBJ2-6; no definite D call. Deletions cut 4 bases from V and 2 bases from J, with 10 bases between. The CDR3 totals 15 residues. The V gene's germline CDR1 is SGHKS and CDR2 YYEKEE (reference sequence). This CDR3 reads CASSLDWAGANVLTF. CDR3 nucleotides: TGTGCCAGCAGCCTAGACTGGGCTGGGGCCAACGTCCTGACTTTC.

With regard to this clone: The junction differs from germline at one of its ends, possibly a read error. The chain is built from TRBV27 and TRBJ2-7; 16 nucleotides align to TRBD2. The CDR3 extends over 18 amino acids. CDR1 MNHEY and CDR2 SMNVEV come from the germline V gene (reference sequence). The CDR3 spells CPSSSGLAGGGGRYEQYF. The CDR3 region has the DNA TGTCCCAGCAGTTCGGGACTAGCGGGAGGGGGGGGGCGGTACGAGCAGTACTTC.

A single count supports this clone. The CDR3, as DNA: TGCGCCAGCAGTCAATCGGCAGTCACTAGCGGGAGTGAAGGAGGGCAAATTTCCTACGAGCAGTACTTC. This codes for CASSQSAVTSGSEGGQISYEQYF. The rearrangement joins TRBV23-1 to TRBJ2-7; 11 bases match TRBD2. TRBV23-1 is an ORF for which the function is uncertain. The CDR3 is 23 amino acids. Trimming cost V 0 bases and J 1 base; bases outside gene matches: 23.